Below, 32 T cell receptor beta chains from the same sample are listed, as sequenced in a study of T-cell reconstitution after alpha-beta-depleted transplantation in children (dated by TCRdb to 2015 to 2016). The receptor library was made with PCR. Sequencing instrument: Illumina HiSeq 2500. TCR library preparation used molecular barcoding, with unique molecular identifiers applied to normalize quantification of the TCRbeta repertoire. TCRdb reanalyzed the raw reads on its own, using fastp at Q25 for trimming and MiXCR for clone calling, and kept in-frame beta chains. Rows merge per CDR3 protein into single entries with the most common DNA and genes. The sample table lists fewer than 750,000 distinct CDR3 sequences, around 27% of them with a count of one. The top ten hold approximately 39% of the sample. The treatment or condition label for this specimen denotes: allogeneic hematopoietic cell transplantation with graft depleted of TCRalphabeta T cells and CD19 B cells.

The specimen comprised PBMCs, sampled before TCRalphabeta/CD19-depleted stem cell transplant. The receptors originated from a boy in the first two years of life with Wiskott-Aldrich syndrome, due to receive a stem cell transplant.

This rearrangement joins TRBV18 to TRBJ2-1; D possibly uses TRBD1 or TRBD2 (5 bases each). Trimming took 3 bases from V and 9 from J, leaving 9 bases between them. Germline-derived CDR1 and CDR2 are KGHSH and LQKENI. The CDR3 is 12 amino acids. Here the CDR3 reads CASSPDGTEQFF. The CDR3 bases are TGTGCCAGCTCACCGGACGGGACTGAGCAGTTCTTC.

This clonotype was observed a few times. V and J are TRBV10-3 and TRBJ1-1, with a possible D match to TRBD1 (5 bases). The CDR3 contains 14 residues. Germline-derived CDR1 and CDR2 are ENHRY and SYGVKD. V gave up 8 bases and J gave up 7 bases, with 20 bases separating them. CDR3 nucleotide sequence: TGTGCCATCCAAAGAGTGCAGGGCGAAAATGAAGCTTTCTTT. Translating gives CAIQRVQGENEAFF.

V is TRBV29-1 and J is TRBJ2-5; D may be TRBD1 or TRBD2 (6 bases each). The germline V gene encodes CDR1 SQVTM and CDR2 ANQGSEA. The CDR3 covers 13 residues. The V end lost 6 bases, the J end lost 6 bases, and 17 bases lay between the germline ends. The CDR3 DNA sequence: TGCAGCGTGTGTGTGTCGGGGGCGCAGACCCAGTACTTC. Translation gives CSVCVSGAQTQYF.

This clonotype was seen a handful of times. Here the CDR3 reads CASSQVRTVNEQFF. The CDR3 bases are TGCGCCAGCAGCCAAGTTAGGACAGTCAATGAGCAGTTCTTC. V usage is TRBV4-1 and J usage is TRBJ2-1; TRBD1 might be the D (6 bases). The V gene's germline CDR1 is MGHRA and CDR2 YSYEKL. V lost 1 base, J lost 6 bases, and 10 bases lay in between. This CDR3 spans 14 amino acids.

This clonotype was observed at least ten times. The chain has TRBV9 and TRBJ2-1; 11 nucleotides match TRBD2. The ends lost 4 bases at V and 8 bases at J; junction bases unmatched: 8. The length of the CDR3 is 15 residues. The germline V gene has CDR1 SGDLS and CDR2 YYNGEE. The chain's CDR3 is CASSPLPSGRYEQFF. The CDR3 DNA is TGTGCCAGCAGCCCCCTGCCTAGCGGGAGGTATGAGCAGTTCTTC.

The chain combines TRBV10-2 with TRBJ2-2, with D perhaps being TRBD1 or TRBD2 (5 bases each). Germline V lookup: CDR1 WSHSY, CDR2 SAAADI. V was trimmed by 8 bases and J by 5 bases, leaving 18 bases between them. The CDR3 loop spans 15 amino acids. The CDR3 DNA sequence: TGCGCCAGCCGGGATCGGGGCGAGGGGACCGGGGAGCTGTTTTTT. Translating it yields CASRDRGEGTGELFF.

A few counts support this clonotype. The V call is TRBV2, the J call TRBJ2-7; TRBD1 matches 10 bases. Trimming at V came to 6 bases and at J to 5 bases, leaving 16 bases not matched to a gene. The V gene's germline CDR1 is SNHLY and CDR2 FYNNEI. The CDR3 is 17 amino acids. CDR3 loop: CASRDRDRGRGFNEQYF. CDR3 nucleotide sequence: TGTGCCAGCAGAGACCGGGACAGGGGACGCGGGTTCAACGAGCAGTACTTC.

This clonotype was counted only a few times. V usage is TRBV29-1 and J usage is TRBJ2-1, with 7 bases lining up with TRBD2. Germline CDR1 SQVTM, CDR2 ANQGSEA. The CDR3 is made up of 15 amino acids. V lost 6 bases, J lost 0 bases, and 8 bases stayed unmatched. CDR3 in amino acids: CSVALAVSSYNEQFF. CDR3 DNA: TGCAGCGTGGCCCTAGCGGTGAGCTCCTACAATGAGCAGTTCTTC.

This clonotype was detected only a few times. This chain uses TRBV6-1 with TRBJ2-2; D is undetermined. Germline V gene lookup returns CDR1 MNHNS and CDR2 SASEGT. This CDR3 is built from 14 residues. The V end lost 6 bases, the J end lost 2 bases, and 10 bases lay between the germline ends. CDR3 protein: CASSPPINTGELFF. The CDR3 DNA is TGTGCCAGCAGCCCCCCGATTAACACCGGGGAGCTGTTTTTT.

In this sample, this clonotype turned up many times. At one of its ends the junction is not consistent with the germline gene, which may arise from a read error. The CDR3 is CASSPGQGETQYF. Written as DNA, the CDR3 is TGTGCCAGCAGCCCGGGACAGGGTGAGACCCAGTACTTC. The rearrangement joins TRBV5-1 to TRBJ2-5, with 9 bases lining up with TRBD1. Germline CDR1 reads SGHRS; CDR2 reads YFSETQ. This CDR3 region has 13 residues.

This clonotype was counted a few times. The chain links TRBV10-3 to TRBJ1-1; tentative D call: TRBD1 (5 bases). V lost 6 bases and J lost 3, with 23 bases in between. Germline loops: CDR1 ENHRY, CDR2 SYGVKD. The CDR3 loop spans 17 amino acids. CDR3 nucleotides: TGTGCCATCAGCCTTAGGGCGGGACTCAAGGTGCACACTGAAGCTTTCTTT. Residues: CAISLRAGLKVHTEAFF.

This clonotype came up many times. This chain connects TRBV5-1 to TRBJ2-1, with 11 bases matching TRBD2. In germline, CDR1 is SGHRS, CDR2 YFSETQ. The CDR3 runs 18 residues. Unmatched junction bases numbered 10, after V lost 1 base and J lost 4 bases. CDR3 protein: CASSLKATSGRLYNEQFF. CDR3 coding DNA: TGCGCCAGCAGCTTGAAAGCAACTAGCGGGAGATTGTACAATGAGCAGTTCTTC.

This clonotype was observed a few times. V usage is TRBV5-1 and J usage is TRBJ1-1; 8 nucleotides line up with TRBD1. With V trimmed by 4 bases and J by 1 base, 9 bases remained unmatched. Germline V lookup: CDR1 SGHRS, CDR2 YFSETQ. This CDR3 has 16 residues. CDR3 coding DNA: TGCGCCAGCAGCACCGGTACAGGGGGACCGAACACTGAAGCTTTCTTT. Translated: CASSTGTGGPNTEAFF.

This clonotype was recorded a few times. The V and J genes are TRBV29-1 and TRBJ1-2; D unclear. V lost 3 bases and J 7 bases, leaving 15 bases between the germline ends. The CDR3 has 13 amino acids. CDR1 is SQVTM, CDR2 ANQGSEA, per germline. The CDR3 bases are TGCAGCGTTGAGAACGTCCCCGGAGGTGGCTACACCTTC. This codes for CSVENVPGGGYTF.

This clonotype was seen only a few times. This chain uses TRBV5-1 with TRBJ2-7; TRBD2 agrees at 8 bases. The ends lost 5 bases at V and 1 base at J; junction bases unmatched: 11. CDR3 length equals 16 residues. Germline-derived CDR1 and CDR2 are SGHRS and YFSETQ. CDR3 protein: CASSRWSGSGSYEQYF. The DNA of the CDR3 is TGCGCCAGCAGTCGATGGAGCGGGAGTGGGTCCTACGAGCAGTACTTC.

The rearrangement joins TRBV10-3 to TRBJ2-7; D remains unclear. The germline CDR1 and CDR2 sequences are ENHRY and SYGVKD. Trimming shortened V by 0 bases and J by 3 bases, and 9 bases separated the two germline ends. The CDR3 totals 14 residues. CDR3 protein: CAISESNSFYEQYF. Here the CDR3 DNA reads TGTGCCATCAGTGAGTCGAACAGCTTCTACGAGCAGTACTTC.

The rearrangement uses TRBV9 and TRBJ2-2; TRBD2 aligns across 7 bases. The CDR3 loop spans 16 amino acids. With V trimmed by 0 bases and J by 4 bases, 6 bases remained unmatched. Per germline, CDR1 SGDLS and CDR2 YYNGEE. CDR3 sequence (DNA): TGTGCCAGCAGCGTAGTTGGGGGAGGGAGCACCGGGGAGCTGTTTTTT. Translation gives CASSVVGGGSTGELFF.

The sample holds a few counts of this clonotype. The genes are TRBV3-1 and TRBJ2-7; D is perhaps TRBD2 (5 bases). Trimming shortened V by 4 bases and J by 4 bases, and 11 bases separated the two germline ends. Germline loops: CDR1 LGHDT, CDR2 YNNKEL (reference sequence). This CDR3 is 13 amino acids long. The DNA of the CDR3 is TGTGCCAGCAGCCCTAGTAGCGAATACGAGCAGTACTTC. It translates to CASSPSSEYEQYF.

In its sample, this clonotype was seen a few times. The chain is built from TRBV6-5 and TRBJ2-1, with D perhaps matching TRBD1 (5 bases). The CDR3 runs 13 residues. V was cut by 0 bases and J by 5 bases, with 5 bases left in between. From germline, CDR1 is MNHEY and CDR2 SVGAGI. The CDR3 DNA follows: TGTGCCAGCAGTTACTCGACAGACAATGAGCAGTTCTTC. It encodes CASSYSTDNEQFF.

There are a few counts of this clonotype. The chain has TRBV5-6 and TRBJ1-2, with 7 bases identical to TRBD1. The germline CDR1 and CDR2 sequences are SGHDT and YYEEEE. Trimming took 5 bases from V and 0 from J; bases not matched to a gene: 7. The CDR3 extends over 15 amino acids. CDR3 coding DNA: TGTGCCAGCAGGGGCACAGGGGCCGCTAACTATGGCTACACCTTC. Its translation is CASRGTGAANYGYTF.

The chain links TRBV10-3 to TRBJ2-3; TRBD2 matches at 16 bases. This CDR3 has 18 residues. Trimming took 5 bases from V and 0 from J; bases not matched to a gene: 5. The V gene's germline CDR1 is ENHRY and CDR2 SYGVKD. This CDR3 reads CAISIRGLAGGSTDTQYF. In nucleotides, the CDR3 is TGTGCCATCAGTATCCGGGGACTAGCGGGAGGGAGCACAGATACGCAGTATTTT.

The gene calls are TRBV2 and TRBJ2-7, with D possibly matching TRBD1 (5 bases). Germline V CDR1 and CDR2: SNHLY, FYNNEI. The CDR3 spans 17 residues. With 6 bases removed from V and 4 bases from J, the gap between germline ends came to 25 bases. This CDR3 reads CASRAYARVILSYEQYF. In DNA, the CDR3 is TGTGCCAGCAGAGCCTATGCCAGGGTGATTCTTAGTTACGAGCAGTACTTC.

The chain is built from TRBV12-3 or TRBV12-4 and TRBJ2-5; possibly TRBD1 for D (6 bases). The CDR3 has 15 amino acids. Trimming left V 3 bases short and J 5 bases short, with 16 bases between. The CDR3 protein is CASSLGTRFRETQYF. The CDR3 bases are TGTGCCAGCAGTTTGGGGACACGTTTTCGGGAGACCCAGTACTTC.

The rearrangement joins TRBV7-3 to TRBJ2-2; 8 bases align to TRBD2. Germline V gene lookup returns CDR1 SGHTA and CDR2 FQGTGA. V was clipped by 4 bases and J by 7 bases; unmatched bases: 11. The CDR3 length is 16 residues. DNA of the CDR3: TGTGCCAGCAGCTCGAACCCGGGACTAGGGATCGGGGAGCTGTTTTTT. This encodes CASSSNPGLGIGELFF.

This clonotype was observed a handful of times. The rearrangement uses TRBV5-1 and TRBJ2-7; 8 bases map to TRBD1. In germline, CDR1 is SGHRS, CDR2 YFSETQ. The junction had 6 bases not matched to a gene; V was cut back by 4 bases and J by 0 bases. The CDR3 runs 15 residues. CDR3 nucleotides: TGCGCCAGCAGCGGAACCGGGACAGGCTCCTACGAGCAGTACTTC. Translating gives CASSGTGTGSYEQYF. Filled out from reference TRBV5-1 and TRBJ2-7, the complete variable domain reads KAGVTQTPRYLIKTRGQQVTLSCSPISGHRSVSWYQQTPGQGLQFLFEYFSETQRNKGNFPGRFSGRQFSNSRSEMNVSTLELGDSALYLCASSGTGTGSYEQYFGPGTRLTVT.

The rearrangement links TRBV20-1 to TRBJ2-1, with 12 bases that match TRBD2. V gave up 6 bases and J gave up 7 bases; unmatched junction bases: 7. Germline CDR1 and CDR2: DFQATT and SNEGSKA (reference sequence). CDR3 length equals 14 residues. The CDR3 coding sequence is TGCAGTGCCGGACTAGCGGGAAGGGGGAATGAGCAGTTCTTC. This gives the protein CSAGLAGRGNEQFF.

The CDR3 sequence is CASSPLKTGQETQYF. Written as DNA, the CDR3 is TGTGCCAGCTCACCTCTGAAGACGGGCCAAGAGACCCAGTACTTC. The chain is built from TRBV18 and TRBJ2-5, with D unresolved. This CDR3 spans 15 amino acids. Per the germline V gene, CDR1 is KGHSH and CDR2 is LQKENI. V lost 3 bases and J lost 1, with 12 bases in between.

This clonotype was seen a handful of times. This rearrangement joins TRBV7-9 to TRBJ2-1; 10 bases line up with TRBD2. The V segment lost 2 bases and the J segment 10 bases; nucleotides outside the gene matches: 5. Per germline, CDR1 SEHNR and CDR2 FQNEAQ (reference sequence). This CDR3 is built from 14 residues. The CDR3 loop is CASSLSLAGEEQFF. As DNA, the CDR3 is TGTGCCAGCAGCTTAAGTCTAGCGGGAGAGGAGCAGTTCTTC.

The rearrangement joins TRBV29-1 to TRBJ2-7; TRBD1 is a possible D gene (6 bases). CDR1 is SQVTM and CDR2 is ANQGSEA in the germline V gene. The V end was cut by 2 bases, the J end by 5 bases, with 13 bases between. The CDR3 length is 13 residues. The CDR3, as DNA: TGCAGCGTTGAAACCACAGGGTACCACGAGCAGTACTTC. Translating gives CSVETTGYHEQYF.

This chain links TRBV30 with TRBJ2-1; TRBD1 or TRBD2 may be the D gene (5 bases each). Per the germline V gene, CDR1 is GTSNPN and CDR2 is SVGIG (reference sequence). The CDR3 totals 15 residues. V was pared by 7 bases and J by 0 bases, with 16 bases between. CDR3 coding DNA: TGTGCCTTGGGGCTAGGACTGACCTCCTACAATGAGCAGTTCTTC. Protein sequence: CALGLGLTSYNEQFF.

This chain joins TRBV20-1 and TRBJ2-1; TRBD2 is a possible D gene (5 bases). Trimming stripped 3 bases from V and 0 bases from J, with 15 bases between. The germline gives CDR1 DFQATT, CDR2 SNEGSKA (reference sequence). The CDR3 sequence is 16 residues long. CDR3 in DNA: TGCAGTGCTAGCCCTCGGACTTGGAGCTCCTACAATGAGCAGTTCTTC. Its protein product is CSASPRTWSSYNEQFF.

V is TRBV18 and J is TRBJ2-7, with D perhaps matching TRBD2 (5 bases). This CDR3 spans 15 amino acids. Trimming took 3 bases from V and 4 from J, leaving 16 bases between them. CDR1 and CDR2 from the germline V gene are KGHSH and LQKENI. DNA for the CDR3: TGTGCCAGCTCACCTTCTGTGAGAGGGCCTTACGAGCAGTACTTC. Encoded protein: CASSPSVRGPYEQYF.